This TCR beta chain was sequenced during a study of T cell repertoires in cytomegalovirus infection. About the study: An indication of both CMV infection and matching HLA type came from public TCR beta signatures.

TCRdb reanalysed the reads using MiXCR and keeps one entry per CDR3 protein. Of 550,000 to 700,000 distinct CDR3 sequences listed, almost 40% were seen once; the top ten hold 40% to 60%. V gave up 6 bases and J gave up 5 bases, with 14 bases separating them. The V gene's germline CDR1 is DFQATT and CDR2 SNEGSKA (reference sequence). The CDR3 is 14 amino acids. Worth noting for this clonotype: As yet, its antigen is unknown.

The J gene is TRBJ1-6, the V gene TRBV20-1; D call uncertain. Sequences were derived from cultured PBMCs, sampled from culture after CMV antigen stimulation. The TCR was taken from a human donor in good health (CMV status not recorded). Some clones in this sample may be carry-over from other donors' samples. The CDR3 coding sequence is TGCAGTGCCTCCTCGGGTCAAGATAATTCACCCCTCCACTTT. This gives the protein CSASSGQDNSPLHF.